The entry below describes one T cell receptor beta chain. What it binds is not known. These data are taken from a study of T cell responses to AZD1222 COVID-19 vaccine. Whole-study results and caveats: Spike-specific TCR breadth and depth went up after people got two AZD1222 doses.

Data came from immunoSEQ multiplex PCR; TCRdb stores just in-frame clones and leaves some out. Among about 88,000 clones listed, approximately 91% were seen once. The germline V gene has CDR1 SGHTA and CDR2 FQGNSA. With 1 base removed from V and 4 bases from J, the gap between germline ends came to 7 bases. The CDR3 runs to 13 residues. The chain employs TRBV7-2 and TRBJ1-2; D call uncertain. The source is an adult in good health. This specimen was peripheral blood, taken on day 0 of AZD1222 vaccination. Here the CDR3 DNA reads TGTGCCAGCAGCTTAGTGGCGGCCTATGGCTACACCTTC. This encodes CASSLVAAYGYTF.